The T cell receptor (beta chain) under discussion was sequenced for a study of response to subunit inactivated influenza vaccine. This clonotype was seen only a few times. One entry per CDR3 protein, called by TCRdb with MiXCR from the RT-PCR reads. The data show 650,000 to 850,000 distinct CDR3 sequences, approximately 15% seen once. This TCR came from a man between 50 and 59 years old who received an inactivated influenza vaccine. The sequencing here drew on PBMCs from blood, taken roughly 2 weeks before vaccination.

Here the CDR3 DNA reads TGCAGTGCTAGAGGGGGCACCAGGGGGAATCAGCCCCAGCATTTT. Translating gives CSARGGTRGNQPQHF. The chain carries TRBV20-1 and TRBJ1-5; TRBD1 matches at 7 bases. The V and J ends lost 1 base and 4 bases, in that order; junction bases with no gene match: 7. CDR3 length: 15 residues. Germline-derived CDR1 and CDR2 are DFQATT and SNEGSKA (reference sequence).